This T cell receptor (beta chain) appears in the sequencing data of a study of cytomegalovirus exposure and HLA in healthy donors. Study findings and constraints: A list of roughly 180 TCR beta chains associated with cytomegalovirus was given. Earlier analysis yielded a pattern in which most TCR beta V segments were productive about 90% or about 30% of the time.

In the PCR, 60 Vbeta and 13 Jbeta primers were used. Sequenced by immunoSEQ multiplex PCR; TCRdb stores in-frame clones only, minus some. The sample shows about 110,000 clones, approximately 78% of them seen only once. In regard to this clone: Its target is not known.

CDR1 and CDR2 (germline): MNHEY, SVGAGI. The V and J ends lost 4 bases and 1 base, in that order; junction bases with no gene match: 9. The CDR3 runs to 16 residues. The sequence derives from a man aged 25 to 45 in good health and CMV-seropositive. The chain recombines TRBV6-5 with TRBJ1-1; 7 nucleotides align to TRBD1. The sample was PBMCs. The CDR3 DNA is TGTGCCAGCAGTTCTATAAGGACAGGCGGGAACACTGAAGCTTTCTTT. This sequence encodes CASSSIRTGGNTEAFF.